The clone carrying this T cell receptor (beta chain) was counted between two and nine times. These data originate in a study of cytomegalovirus exposure and HLA in healthy donors. It was with 60 Vbeta and 13 Jbeta primers that the PCR ran. Repertoires were generated with immunoSEQ multiplex PCR, while TCRdb's copy carries only in-frame clones and drops some. In the table there are around 120,000 clones, approximately 76% of which are singletons. Looked up from germline, CDR1 is SGHDT and CDR2 is YYEEEE. V lost 4 bases to trimming and J lost 0 bases, with 10 bases between them. The CDR3 contains 15 residues.

The clonotype originates from a man between 45 and 60 years old in good health and CMV-seropositive. The chain recombines TRBV5-6 with TRBJ2-2; D remains ambiguous. Sequences were obtained from PBMCs. The CDR3 DNA follows: TGTGCCAGCAGCCCGTTAAACTCGAACACCGGGGAGCTGTTTTTT. It yields the protein CASSPLNSNTGELFF.